A selection of T cell receptor beta chains follows, all from one sample in a study of CD4+ T cells in melanoma. Here immunoSEQ multiplex PCR was the method, and the copy in TCRdb shows in-frame clones only, minus some. The data show around 100,000 clones, around 92% seen once. Sequenced input: peripheral blood. The receptors here all came from a human donor with melanoma. The CDR3 runs from the conserved cysteine through the conserved F or W. The D gene is left open where the match is weak. Some rows mark clone size as missing; the rest say once, few, many or name a class of expanded clone.

cdr3_aa cdr3_nt d_call j_call v_call clone_size
CSVVERTREAQYF TGCAGCGTTGTCGAGCGGACAAGAGAGGCCCAGTACTTC - TRBJ2-5 TRBV29-1 once
CASSVNRGDEQYF TGTGCCAGCAGTGTTAACAGGGGTGACGAGCAGTACTTC TRBD1 TRBJ2-7 TRBV2 -
CASSFSGGDRETQYF TGCGCCAGCAGCTTCAGCGGGGGGGATAGGGAGACCCAGTACTTC TRBD2 TRBJ2-5 TRBV5-1 -
CASSVERESNEQFF TGTGCCAGCAGTGTTGAGCGGGAGAGTAATGAGCAGTTCTTC TRBD2 TRBJ2-1 TRBV2 once
CASSTTIGLALTDTQYF TGCGCCAGCAGCACCACTATTGGGCTCGCCCTCACAGATACGCAGTATTTT - TRBJ2-3 TRBV5-1 -
CASGSTRHSTDTQYF TGTGCTAGTGGTTCCACACGCCATAGCACAGATACGCAGTATTTT - TRBJ2-3 TRBV12-5 -
CASGDGYTDTQYF TGTGCCAGCGGGGACGGATACACAGATACGCAGTATTTT - TRBJ2-3 TRBV2 once
CASSTRQGLNEKLFF TGTGCCAGCAGCACGCGACAGGGGCTTAATGAAAAACTGTTTTTT TRBD1 TRBJ1-4 TRBV7-9 -
CASSGKTGLGDTQYF TGTGCCAGCAGCGGAAAGACCGGATTAGGGGATACGCAGTATTTT - TRBJ2-3 TRBV9 -
CASSSRTGPYEQYF TGTGCCAGCAGCTCCCGGACAGGGCCCTACGAGCAGTACTTC TRBD1 TRBJ2-7 TRBV5-4 -
CASSPESNQPQHF TGTGCCAGCTCACCCGAAAGTAATCAGCCCCAGCATTTT - TRBJ1-5 TRBV18 -
CARSSRVRGYEQYF TGTGCCAGAAGCTCCCGAGTTAGAGGCTACGAGCAGTACTTC - TRBJ2-7 TRBV5-3 -
CATRRTANTGELFF TGTGCCACCCGCCGGACTGCAAACACCGGGGAGCTGTTTTTT - TRBJ2-2 TRBV6-5 -
CASSDGTVNTEAFF TGCGCCAGCAGCGATGGGACAGTGAACACTGAAGCTTTCTTT TRBD1 TRBJ1-1 TRBV5-1 -
CASSLEPGQPQHF TGCGCCAGCAGCTTGGAGCCCGGACAGCCCCAGCATTTT - TRBJ1-5 TRBV5-1 -
CASSVGGDSNQPQHF TGTGCCAGCAGCGTAGGGGGGGATAGCAATCAGCCCCAGCATTTT - TRBJ1-5 TRBV9 -
CASSLFGGVGTEAFF TGTGCCAGCAGTTTATTCGGGGGCGTCGGCACTGAAGCTTTCTTT - TRBJ1-1 TRBV28 -
CASSPQQNLNTEAFF TGTGCCAGCAGTCCCCAACAGAACTTGAACACTGAAGCTTTCTTT - TRBJ1-1 TRBV28 -
CASSPNGQGTEAFF TGTGCCAGCTCACCAAATGGGCAGGGGACGGAAGCTTTCTTT - TRBJ1-1 TRBV18 -
CASSQELGGHYGYTF TGTGCCAGCAGCCAAGAACTAGGCGGACACTATGGCTACACCTTC - TRBJ1-2 TRBV4-2 -
CASTKAGSYEQYF TGTGCCAGCACCAAAGCGGGTTCCTACGAGCAGTACTTC - TRBJ2-7 TRBV6-5 -
CASSQGFAGEQYF TGCGCCAGCAGCCAAGGGTTCGCGGGCGAGCAGTACTTC - TRBJ2-7 TRBV4-3 -
CASIRTGNNQPQHF TGTGCCAGCATTCGGACCGGCAACAATCAGCCCCAGCATTTT - TRBJ1-5 TRBV6-1 -
CASSFRAGGLYYEQYF TGTGCCAGCAGTTTCCGAGCGGGGGGGCTTTATTACGAGCAGTACTTC TRBD2 TRBJ2-7 TRBV27 -
CASSENRGKETQYF TGTGCCAGCAGTGAAAACAGAGGGAAAGAGACCCAGTACTTC - TRBJ2-5 TRBV6-1 -
CASSKAPSYNEQFF TGTGCCAGCAGCAAAGCTCCCAGCTACAATGAGCAGTTCTTC - TRBJ2-1 TRBV21-1 -
CASSEGSFRVTYTIYGYTF TGTGCCAGCAGTGAAGGCTCCTTTAGAGTAACCTACACCATTTATGGCTACACCTTC - TRBJ1-2 TRBV6-1 -
CAWNEGNTF TGTGCCTGGAACGAGGGGAACACCTTC - TRBJ1-2 TRBV30 -
CASSPSGRRSYNEQFF TGTGCCAGTAGCCCTAGCGGGAGACGGTCCTACAATGAGCAGTTCTTC TRBD2 TRBJ2-1 TRBV19 -
CASSLNRVKGYTF TGTGCCAGCAGTTTAAACAGGGTGAAGGGCTACACCTTC - TRBJ1-2 TRBV6-5 -
CASSTGTSTDTQYF TGTGCCAGTAGTACCGGAACTAGCACAGATACGCAGTATTTT - TRBJ2-3 TRBV19 -
CASSPKVSRDYRNEQFF TGTGCCAGCAGCCCCAAAGTGAGCAGGGATTATCGGAATGAGCAGTTCTTC - TRBJ2-1 TRBV7-3 -
CASKLPGGAEAFF TGTGCCAGCAAACTACCCGGGGGTGCGGAAGCTTTCTTT - TRBJ1-1 TRBV28 -
CASSSRSEGYEQYF TGTGCCAGCAGTTCCCGATCCGAAGGCTACGAGCAGTACTTC - TRBJ2-7 TRBV27 -
CASITTGHQPQHF TGTGCCAGCATTACGACAGGCCATCAGCCCCAGCATTTT - TRBJ1-5 TRBV6-1 -
CASSGSSGTSGMDTQYF TGTGCCAGCAGCGGTTCCTCCGGGACTAGCGGAATGGATACGCAGTATTTT TRBD2 TRBJ2-3 TRBV9 -
CASSENTGELFF TGTGCCAGCAGTGAGAACACCGGGGAGCTGTTTTTT - TRBJ2-2 TRBV6-4 -
CASSLQQATEAFF TGTGCCAGCAGCCTCCAACAGGCCACTGAAGCTTTCTTT - TRBJ1-1 TRBV7-3 -
CASSFRNTGELFF TGTGCCAGCAGTTTTAGGAACACCGGGGAGCTGTTTTTT - TRBJ2-2 TRBV28 -
CASSQPPRDRGYEQYF TGTGCCAGCAGCCAACCGCCCCGGGACAGGGGGTACGAGCAGTACTTC TRBD1 TRBJ2-7 TRBV6-4 -
CASSEGVGLPF TGTGCCAGCAGTGAAGGGGTTGGTCTTCCTTTT - TRBJ2-3 TRBV2 -
CASSLSGQRSDEQFF TGTGCCAGCAGCTTATCGGGACAACGCAGCGATGAGCAGTTCTTC - TRBJ2-1 TRBV7-6 -
CASSQSRGSNQPQHF TGCGCCAGCAGTCAATCGAGAGGGAGCAATCAGCCCCAGCATTTT - TRBJ1-5 TRBV23-1 -
CASSTKTQPETQYF TGCGCCAGCAGCACGAAGACCCAGCCAGAGACCCAGTACTTC - TRBJ2-5 TRBV5-1 -
CASSSRSRGVYEQYF TGTGCCAGCAGCAGCAGGTCTAGGGGAGTCTACGAGCAGTACTTC - TRBJ2-7 TRBV28 -
CAISESEGAYNEQFF TGTGCCATCAGTGAGTCTGAGGGCGCCTACAATGAGCAGTTCTTC - TRBJ2-1 TRBV10-3 -
CASSLVLAGQETQYF TGTGCCAGCAGCTTGGTATTAGCGGGCCAAGAGACCCAGTACTTC TRBD2 TRBJ2-5 TRBV5-4 -
CASSLGQGIATGELFF TGCGCCAGCAGCCTAGGACAGGGGATAGCCACCGGGGAGCTGTTTTTT TRBD1 TRBJ2-2 TRBV5-1 -
CASSQITNTEAFF TGTGCCAGCAGCCAGATCACGAACACTGAAGCTTTCTTT - TRBJ1-1 TRBV5-4 -
CASSLAVAVQNEQYF TGCGCCAGCAGCTTGGCGGTAGCGGTTCAGAACGAGCAGTACTTC - TRBJ2-7 TRBV5-1 -
CASSPRAGPYEQYF TGTGCCAGCAGCCCGCGGGCGGGGCCCTACGAGCAGTACTTC - TRBJ2-7 TRBV4-2 once
CSVLGQGGGNEQFF TGCAGCGTTCTAGGGCAGGGTGGCGGCAATGAGCAGTTCTTC - TRBJ2-1 TRBV29-1 -